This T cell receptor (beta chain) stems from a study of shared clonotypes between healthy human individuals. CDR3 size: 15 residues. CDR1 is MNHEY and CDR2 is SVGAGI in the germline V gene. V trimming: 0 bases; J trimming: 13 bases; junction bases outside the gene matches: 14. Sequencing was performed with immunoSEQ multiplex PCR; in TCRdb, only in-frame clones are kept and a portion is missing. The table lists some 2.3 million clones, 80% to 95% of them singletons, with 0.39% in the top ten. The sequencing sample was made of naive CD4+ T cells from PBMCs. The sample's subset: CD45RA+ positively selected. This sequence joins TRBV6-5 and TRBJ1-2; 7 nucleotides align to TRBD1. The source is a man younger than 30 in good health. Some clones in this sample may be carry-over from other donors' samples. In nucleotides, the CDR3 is TGTGCCAGCAGTTACTCTCATTGGAACAGGGGTACATCCACCTTC. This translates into CASSYSHWNRGTSTF.